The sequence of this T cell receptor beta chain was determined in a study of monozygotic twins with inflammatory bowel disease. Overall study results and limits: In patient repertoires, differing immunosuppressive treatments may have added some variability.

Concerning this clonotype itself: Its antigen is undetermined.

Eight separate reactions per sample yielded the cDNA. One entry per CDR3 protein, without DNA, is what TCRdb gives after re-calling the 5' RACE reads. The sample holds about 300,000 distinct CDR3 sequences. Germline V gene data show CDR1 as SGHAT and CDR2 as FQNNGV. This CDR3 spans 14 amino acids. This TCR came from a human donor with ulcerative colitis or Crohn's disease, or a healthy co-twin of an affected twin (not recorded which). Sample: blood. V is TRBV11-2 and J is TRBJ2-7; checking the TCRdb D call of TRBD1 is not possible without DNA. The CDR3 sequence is CASSEWDKPYEQYF.